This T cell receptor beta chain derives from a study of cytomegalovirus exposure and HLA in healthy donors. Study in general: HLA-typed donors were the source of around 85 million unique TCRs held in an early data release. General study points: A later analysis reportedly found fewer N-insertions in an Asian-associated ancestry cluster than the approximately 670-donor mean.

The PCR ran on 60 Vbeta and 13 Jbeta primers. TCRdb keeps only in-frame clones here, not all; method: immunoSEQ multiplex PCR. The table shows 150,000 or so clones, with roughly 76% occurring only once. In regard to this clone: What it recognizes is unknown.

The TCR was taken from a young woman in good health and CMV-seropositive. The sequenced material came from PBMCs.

CDR3 residues: CASSWGQGIYEQFF. CDR3 nucleotides: TGTGCCAGCAGCTGGGGACAGGGGATCTATGAGCAGTTCTTC. The chain employs TRBV7-9 and TRBJ2-1, with 10 bases lining up with TRBD1. CDR1 and CDR2 (germline): SEHNR, FQNEAQ (reference sequence). With 4 bases clipped from V and 8 bases from J, the junction kept 5 bases outside the gene matches. The CDR3 runs 14 residues. Looking up the rest from reference TRBV7-9 and TRBJ2-1 gives the full variable domain: DTGVSQNPRHKITKRGQNVTFRCDPISEHNRLYWYRQTLGQGPEFLTYFQNEAQLEKSRLLSDRFSAERPKGSFSTLEIQRTEQGDSAMYLCASSWGQGIYEQFFGPGTRLTVL.